This T cell receptor (beta chain) appears in the sequencing data of a study of shared clonotypes between healthy human individuals. The CDR3 is 11 amino acids. CDR1 and CDR2 from the germline V gene are MNHEY and SVGAGI. Trimming removed 5 bases from V and 7 bases from J, with 8 bases in between. The assay used deep level. Investigators spread the genomic DNA of each subset evenly over several immunoSEQ plates. An approximately 200 ng quantity of DNA, 25,000 to 30,000 T cell genomes, went into the sorted-subset replicate PCRs. Generated by immunoSEQ multiplex PCR, the TCRdb table keeps only in-frame clones and is missing some. The sample gives just over 2,000,000 clones, over 85% of which show up once; 1.1% is in the top ten. Naive CD8 cells lacked CD45RO, underwent positive selection for CCR7 and left out terminally differentiated effector memory CD45RA+ cells. Everyone who donated was a Caucasian adult who lived in Nashville, Tennessee.

The clonotype comes from a man aged 18 to 29 in good health. The V gene is TRBV6-5, the J gene TRBJ1-2; unclear D gene. Sequencing was done on a sample of naive CD8+ T cells sorted from blood. The CDR3 sequence: CASSTPGGYTF. CDR3 nucleotide sequence: TGTGCCAGCAGTACCCCGGGTGGCTACACCTTC.